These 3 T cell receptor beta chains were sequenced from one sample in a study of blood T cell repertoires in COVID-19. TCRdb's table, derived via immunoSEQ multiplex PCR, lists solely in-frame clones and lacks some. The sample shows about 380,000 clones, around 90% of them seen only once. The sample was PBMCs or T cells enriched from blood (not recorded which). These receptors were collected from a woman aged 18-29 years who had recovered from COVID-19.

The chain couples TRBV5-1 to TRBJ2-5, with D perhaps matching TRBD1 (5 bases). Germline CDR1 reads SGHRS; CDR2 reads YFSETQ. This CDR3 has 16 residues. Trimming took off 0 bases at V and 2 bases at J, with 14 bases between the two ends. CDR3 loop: CASSLEGRVGQETQYF. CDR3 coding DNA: TGCGCCAGCAGCTTGGAAGGCAGGGTGGGGCAAGAGACCCAGTACTTC.

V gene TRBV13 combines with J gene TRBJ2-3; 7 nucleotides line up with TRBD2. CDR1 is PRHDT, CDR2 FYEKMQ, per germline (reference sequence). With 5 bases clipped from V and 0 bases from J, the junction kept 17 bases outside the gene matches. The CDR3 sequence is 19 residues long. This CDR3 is CASSAYQRGPTTSTDTQYF. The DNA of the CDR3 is TGTGCCAGCAGCGCTTACCAGCGGGGCCCCACCACTAGCACAGATACGCAGTATTTT.

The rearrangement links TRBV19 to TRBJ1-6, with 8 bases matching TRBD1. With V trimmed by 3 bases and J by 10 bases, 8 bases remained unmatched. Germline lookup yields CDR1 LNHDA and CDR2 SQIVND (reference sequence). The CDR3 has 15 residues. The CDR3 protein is CASSMGQADRSPLHF. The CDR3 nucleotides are TGTGCCAGTAGTATGGGACAGGCTGACCGATCACCCCTCCACTTT.